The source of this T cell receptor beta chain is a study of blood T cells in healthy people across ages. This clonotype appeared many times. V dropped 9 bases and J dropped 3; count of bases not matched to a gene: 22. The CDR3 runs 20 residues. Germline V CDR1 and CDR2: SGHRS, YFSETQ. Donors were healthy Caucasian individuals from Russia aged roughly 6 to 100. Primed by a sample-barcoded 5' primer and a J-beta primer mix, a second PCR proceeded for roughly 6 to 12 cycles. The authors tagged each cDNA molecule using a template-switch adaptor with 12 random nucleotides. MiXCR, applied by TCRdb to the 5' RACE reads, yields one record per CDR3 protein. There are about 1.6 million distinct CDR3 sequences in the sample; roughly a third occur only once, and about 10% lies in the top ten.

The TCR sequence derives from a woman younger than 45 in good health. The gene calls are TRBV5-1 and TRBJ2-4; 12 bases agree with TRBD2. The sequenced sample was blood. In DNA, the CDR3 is TGCGCCAAAACCGGGCCGCTCTCTTCCCTAGCGGGGGGGTTCAAAAACATTCAGTACTTC. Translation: CAKTGPLSSLAGGFKNIQYF.